This record covers a single TCR beta chain. The antigen remains undetermined. The data were taken from a study of T cell repertoires in cytomegalovirus infection. Across the study: Signatures in public TCR beta sequences pointed to both CMV infection and matching HLA type. General study results and limits: Frequencies of public TCR beta families were cumulated, and this identified carriers of CMV plus the relevant HLA.

This CDR3 contains 16 residues. Germline V lookup: CDR1 MNHNS, CDR2 SASEGT. Trimming took 5 bases from V and 5 from J, leaving 21 bases between them. Each CDR3 protein gets one entry after TCRdb re-called the reads with MiXCR. Among hundreds of thousands of distinct CDR3 sequences, 35% to 45% were seen once, and the ten largest hold under 3%. This clonotype was obtained from a human donor in good health (CMV status not recorded). Some clones in this sample may be carry-over from other donors' samples. The V call is TRBV6-1, the J call TRBJ2-5, with a possible D match to TRBD1 (6 bases). The sequencing input was PBMCs. CDR3 loop: CASSSPNRGRGETQYF. The CDR3 nucleotides are TGTGCCAGCAGTTCCCCCAATCGGGGTAGGGGGGAGACCCAGTACTTC.